The 6 T cell receptor beta chains given below trace back to one sample, sequenced in a study of cytomegalovirus exposure and HLA in healthy donors. Researchers ran the PCR with 60 Vbeta and 13 Jbeta primers. The data were produced by immunoSEQ multiplex PCR, yet TCRdb's version contains in-frame clones alone and is incomplete. The repertoire holds 200,000 to 250,000 clones, with 82% as singletons. Input material: PBMCs. These receptors were obtained from a woman aged 40 to 50 in good health and CMV-seronegative.

The genes are TRBV29-1 and TRBJ2-6, with D perhaps matching TRBD2 (6 bases). Germline V CDR1 and CDR2: SQVTM, ANQGSEA. Trimming shortened V by 4 bases and J by 0 bases, and 13 bases separated the two germline ends. CDR3 length: 16 amino acids. The CDR3 spells CSVGLIGGSGANVLTF. In DNA, the CDR3 is TGCAGCGTTGGCCTAATCGGGGGCTCTGGGGCCAACGTCCTGACTTTC.

The genes are TRBV2 and TRBJ1-2; no definite D call. The CDR3 spans 13 residues. The V gene lost 5 bases and the J gene lost 0 bases, with 7 bases spanning the gap. Germline lookup yields CDR1 SNHLY and CDR2 FYNNEI. Here the CDR3 DNA reads TGTGCCAGCAGTTTGGGAGCTAACTATGGCTACACCTTC. Translation gives CASSLGANYGYTF.

This chain connects TRBV5-4 to TRBJ2-2, with 7 positions matching TRBD1. V gave up 4 bases and J gave up 3 bases; unmatched junction bases: 6. This CDR3 contains 15 residues. Germline V lookup: CDR1 SGHNT, CDR2 YYREEE (reference sequence). CDR3 nucleotide sequence: TGTGCCAGCAGCCTACAGGGGTCGTACACCGGGGAGCTGTTTTTT. This gives the protein CASSLQGSYTGELFF.

This clone was counted a few times. The chain has TRBV28 and TRBJ2-7; D is possibly TRBD1 (6 bases). Germline-derived CDR1 and CDR2 are MDHEN and SYDVKM. V dropped 4 bases and J dropped 2 bases, with 9 bases sitting between them. The CDR3 is 13 amino acids. CDR3: CASSSGHTYEQYF. Written as DNA, the CDR3 is TGTGCCAGCAGTTCGGGACATACCTACGAGCAGTACTTC. Combining the CDR3 with reference TRBV28 and TRBJ2-7 gives the whole variable domain DVKVTQSSRYLVKRTGEKVFLECVQDMDHENMFWYRQDPGLGLRLIYFSYDVKMKEKGDIPEGYSVSREKKERFSLILESASTNQTSMYLCASSSGHTYEQYFGPGTRLTVT.

The genes are TRBV5-4 and TRBJ1-1; possible D gene TRBD1, 5 bases. With 0 bases removed from V and 1 base from J, the gap between germline ends came to 7 bases. CDR1 SGHNT and CDR2 YYREEE come from the germline V gene (reference sequence). This CDR3 is built from 14 residues. CDR3 in DNA: TGTGCCAGCAGCTTGGAGGGGCCGAACACTGAAGCTTTCTTT. Amino acid sequence: CASSLEGPNTEAFF.

The J gene is TRBJ2-7, the V gene TRBV2; the D gene is possibly TRBD2 (6 bases). The CDR3 loop spans 13 amino acids. V was clipped by 6 bases and J by 6 bases, with 15 bases between them. CDR1 and CDR2 from the germline V gene are SNHLY and FYNNEI. This CDR3 is CASSPQILAEQYF. CDR3 nucleotide sequence: TGTGCCAGCAGCCCCCAAATACTAGCCGAGCAGTACTTC.